These T cell receptor beta chains were read from a single sample in a study of control samples from healthy donors and cancer patients. Clones were read by immunoSEQ multiplex PCR, and TCRdb kept only the in-frame ones, dropping some. The table lists tens of thousands of clones, around 93% of them singletons. Sequenced material: PBMCs. The source is a man under 40 with colorectal cancer. The CDR3 runs from the conserved cysteine through the conserved F or W. A D gene is named only where the DNA matches it firmly. Clone size is given for some rows only: seen once, a few or many times, or a class if the clone is expanded.

cdr3_length j_call d_call clone_size v_call cdr3_nt cdr3_aa
16 TRBJ2-7 . . TRBV6-1 TGTGCCAGCAGTGGCGTTGAGGGGCGAACCGGTAACGAGCAGTACTTC CASSGVEGRTGNEQYF
11 TRBJ1-2 TRBD1 . TRBV20-1 TGCAGTGCTGGACAGGACTATGGCTACACCTTC CSAGQDYGYTF
11 TRBJ2-1 . . TRBV2 TGTGCCAGCAGTGGTTACAATGAGCAGTTCTTC CASSGYNEQFF
15 TRBJ1-1 . . TRBV18 TGTGCCAGCTCACCACCGACAGGCCCTGGTGGAGAAGCTTTCTTT CASSPPTGPGGEAFF
15 TRBJ1-5 . . TRBV6-2/TRBV6-3 TGTGCCAGCAGTTACTCTAGGGACAGCAATCAGCCCCAGCATTTT CASSYSRDSNQPQHF
17 TRBJ2-3 . . TRBV4-1 TGCGCCAGCAGCCAAGGTGTTCTATACTCTAGCACAGATACGCAGTATTTT CASSQGVLYSSTDTQYF
16 TRBJ2-3 . few TRBV3-1/TRBV3-2 TGTGCCAGCAGCCAAGGGTCTAGGGGGGACCTGACTACGCAGTATTTT CASSQGSRGDLTTQYF
16 TRBJ1-2 TRBD1 . TRBV11-2 TGTGCCAGCAGCTTATGGGGGCAGGGGGGCAACTATGGCTACACCTTC CASSLWGQGGNYGYTF
12 TRBJ1-3 . . TRBV3-1/TRBV3-2 TGTGCCAGCAGCCAACAGGGAAACACCATATATTTT CASSQQGNTIYF
13 TRBJ1-1 . . TRBV30 TGTGCCTGGACGTATAGGAGCAACACTGAAGCTTTCTTT CAWTYRSNTEAFF
15 TRBJ1-5 TRBD1 . TRBV5-1 TGCGCCAGCAGCCCTACGGGACAGGGGGCACAGCCCCAGCATTTT CASSPTGQGAQPQHF
14 TRBJ2-1 . . TRBV4-3 TGCGCCAGCAGGGGGGACGGATCCTACAATGAGCAGTTCTTC CASRGDGSYNEQFF
14 TRBJ2-3 TRBD1 . TRBV7-9 TGTGCCAGCAGCCGGGACAGGTACACAGATACGCAGTATTTT CASSRDRYTDTQYF
18 TRBJ2-7 TRBD1 . TRBV5-6 TGTGCCAGCAGCTTGGGAGCTAGGTCGACAGGGGGCCGCTTGGAGCAGTACTTC CASSLGARSTGGRLEQYF
13 TRBJ1-1 TRBD1 . TRBV24-1 TGTGCCACCAGTGATTCAGGGGGCACTGAAGCTTTCTTT CATSDSGGTEAFF
15 TRBJ1-1 . . TRBV10-1 TGCGCCCATTGGAGGCAGGGGAGGGGGAACACTGAAGCTTTCTTT CAHWRQGRGNTEAFF
15 TRBJ1-5 . . TRBV3-1/TRBV3-2 TGTGCCAGCAGCCAAGAGGGACGGGCAGGACAGCCCCAGCATTTT CASSQEGRAGQPQHF
14 TRBJ1-2 . . TRBV23-1 TGCGCCAGCAGTCAGGGGGCGATGCAGCATGGCTACACCTTC CASSQGAMQHGYTF
15 TRBJ2-3 TRBD2 few TRBV6-2/TRBV6-3 TGTGCCAGCAGCCCCTGGGGGGGATCGACAGATACGCAGTATTTT CASSPWGGSTDTQYF
13 TRBJ1-2 TRBD1 . TRBV2 TGTGCCAGCAGTCGGGACAGCTACTATGGCTACACCTTC CASSRDSYYGYTF
15 TRBJ2-7 TRBD1 once TRBV5-1 TGCGCCAGCAGCAGAGGACAGGGGGACTACTACGAGCAGTACTTC CASSRGQGDYYEQYF
12 TRBJ2-5 . . TRBV3-1/TRBV3-2 TGTGCCAGCAGCCAACTAGGAGAGACCCAGTACTTC CASSQLGETQYF
14 TRBJ2-4 . . TRBV28 TGTGCCAGCATCCCCTCGGCAGGGCCGAACATTCAGTACTTC CASIPSAGPNIQYF
15 TRBJ1-4 TRBD1 . TRBV4-3 TGCGCCAGCAGCCGCGAAGGGACAGCAATTGAAAAACTGTTTTTT CASSREGTAIEKLFF
15 TRBJ2-5 . . TRBV14 TGTGCCAGCAGCCAAGACACCGGCGTAACGGAGACCCAGTACTTC CASSQDTGVTETQYF
12 TRBJ2-1 . . TRBV3-1/TRBV3-2 TGTGCCAGCGGGGGGGCAAGGAATGAGCAGTTCTTC CASGGARNEQFF
15 TRBJ1-2 TRBD1 . TRBV4-1 TGCGCCAGCAGCCAAGATCCTAAGGGGGCGATTGGCTACACCTTC CASSQDPKGAIGYTF
15 TRBJ2-7 . . TRBV23-1 TGCGCCAGCAGTCAAGGGGAGAACGGCTCCTACGAGCAGTACTTC CASSQGENGSYEQYF
15 TRBJ2-3 . . TRBV7-9 TGTGCCAGCAGTTCATTGGGGGCTAGCACAGATACGCAGTATTTT CASSSLGASTDTQYF
13 TRBJ1-1 . . TRBV4-3 TGCGCCAGCAGCCTTGGCAGGAACACTGAAGCTTTCTTT CASSLGRNTEAFF
12 TRBJ1-1 . once TRBV12-3/TRBV12-4 TGTGCCAGCCGAGGGGACAACACTGAAGCTTTCTTT CASRGDNTEAFF
17 TRBJ2-3 TRBD1 few TRBV13 TGTGCCAGCAGCACCCAATTCCAGGGGGCGCATGAAGATACGCAGTATTTT CASSTQFQGAHEDTQYF
14 TRBJ1-1 . . TRBV12-5 TGTGCTAGTGGTTCGGGACGTCTTTACACTGAAGCTTTCTTT CASGSGRLYTEAFF
13 TRBJ1-1 . . TRBV19 TGTGCCAGTGAAGAGCCCCTGAACACTGAAGCTTTCTTT CASEEPLNTEAFF
16 TRBJ2-3 . . TRBV9 TGTGCCAGCAGCGTAGGTTCCGGAGCCCGCACAGATACGCAGTATTTT CASSVGSGARTDTQYF
15 TRBJ2-5 . once TRBV6-2/TRBV6-3 TGTGCCAGCAGTTACTCCTCGGCCCTTCGGGAGACCCAGTACTTC CASSYSSALRETQYF
11 TRBJ2-7 . . TRBV13 TGTGCCAGCAGCTTAGGCTACGAGCAGTACTTC CASSLGYEQYF
17 TRBJ2-1 . . TRBV5-4 TGTGCCAGCAGCTTGGCCGGGACACCCAGCTCCTACAATGAGCAGTTCTTC CASSLAGTPSSYNEQFF
15 TRBJ2-3 . once TRBV5-4 TGTGCCAGCAGCGCATGGCGGGGCCGCACAGATACGCAGTATTTT CASSAWRGRTDTQYF
16 TRBJ2-7 . . TRBV5-6 TGTGCCAGCAGCTTGGCCAATGGCAGGGTTGTTTACGAGCAGTACTTC CASSLANGRVVYEQYF
16 TRBJ2-1 . . TRBV7-9 TGTGCCAGCGAAAATAAAAAGGGAGTTGCCTACAATGAGCAGTTCTTC CASENKKGVAYNEQFF
16 TRBJ2-7 TRBD2 . TRBV6-1 TGTGCCAGCAGTGGTTTTACGGGGGGAAGGGCCTACGAGCAGTACTTC CASSGFTGGRAYEQYF
14 TRBJ1-6 TRBD1 . TRBV10-3 TGTGCCATCAGGGGGGACAGGGTTAATTCACCCCTCCACTTT CAIRGDRVNSPLHF
14 TRBJ1-1 . . TRBV28 TGTGCCAGCAGTTTTGACGGTTCCGCCACTGAAGCTTTCTTT CASSFDGSATEAFF
15 TRBJ1-4 . . TRBV10-3 TGTGCCATCAGTGAGTCTGCGGCAGTGGGTGAAAAACTGTTTTTT CAISESAAVGEKLFF
13 TRBJ1-2 . once TRBV2 TGTGCCAGCAGTGGAGGGCTGGACTATGGCTACACCTTC CASSGGLDYGYTF
14 TRBJ1-2 . . TRBV3-1/TRBV3-2 TGTGCCAGCAGCCAAGAACCCGTCGTCTATGGCTACACCTTC CASSQEPVVYGYTF
15 TRBJ2-3 . once TRBV7-2 TGTGCCAACGCCCTGGGGGGTAGCGGCACAGATACGCAGTATTTT CANALGGSGTDTQYF
16 TRBJ2-3 TRBD2 . TRBV19 TGTGCCAGTAGTATCCTCTGGGGGGGGAGCACAGATACGCAGTATTTT CASSILWGGSTDTQYF
14 TRBJ2-5 TRBD2 few TRBV7-2 TGTGCCAGCAGCTTAGTTGCGGGGGGAGAGACCCAGTACTTC CASSLVAGGETQYF
14 TRBJ2-3 TRBD2 . TRBV7-9 TGTGCCAGCAGCTCGGGACTAGCGACAGATACGCAGTATTTT CASSSGLATDTQYF
15 TRBJ1-1 TRBD1 few TRBV9 TGTGCCAGCAGCGTAGGGGAACAGGGGGCGGTGCGGGCTTTCTTT CASSVGEQGAVRAFF
15 TRBJ1-1 . . TRBV27 TGTGCCAGCAGTCCCCTAGGAGGGGGATGGACTGAAGCTTTCTTT CASSPLGGGWTEAFF
13 TRBJ1-2 . once TRBV3-1/TRBV3-2 TGTGCCAGCAGCTCGGACAGCTACTATGGCTACACCTTC CASSSDSYYGYTF
14 TRBJ2-1 . . TRBV18 TGTGCCAGCTCACCCTCTCGACAGTCCAATGAGCAGTTCTTC CASSPSRQSNEQFF
12 TRBJ2-7 . few TRBV2 TGTGCCAGCCGTAGGGAAAGTCTTTGGCAGTACTTC CASRRESLWQYF
12 TRBJ1-6 . . TRBV5-1 TGCGCCAGCAGCCCGGACGGTTCACCCCTCCACTTT CASSPDGSPLHF
13 TRBJ2-2 . . TRBV19 TGTGCCAGTAGAACTGGGAACACCGGGGAGCTGTTTTTT CASRTGNTGELFF